The text below deals with one TCR beta chain. The antigen remains unidentified. With V trimmed by 3 bases and J by 2 bases, 5 bases remained unmatched. This CDR3 spans 16 amino acids. Germline loops: CDR1 PRHDT, CDR2 FYEKMQ (reference sequence). This sample was included in a study of shared clonotypes between healthy human individuals. Study in general: The study used three CD4 naive, three CD4 memory, two CD8 naive and one CD8 memory plate per donor.

CD45RO negativity and positive selection for CCR7 defined naive CD8 cells, a population that excluded terminally differentiated effector memory CD45RA+ cells. Generated by immunoSEQ multiplex PCR, the TCRdb table keeps only in-frame clones and is missing some. The sample has more than 2 million clones; 85% to 95% are singletons. Study-wide results and limits: Several donors held about 5% of naive CD4 clonotypes in common.

The rearrangement links TRBV13 to TRBJ2-1; TRBD1 matches at 9 bases. Source material: naive CD8+ T cells from PBMCs. The source is a man aged 18 to 29 in good health. Some clones in this sample may be carry-over from other donors' samples. CDR3 nucleotide sequence: TGTGCCAGCAGCTTGGGACAGGGTGGCGCCTACAATGAGCAGTTCTTC. Translated: CASSLGQGGAYNEQFF.